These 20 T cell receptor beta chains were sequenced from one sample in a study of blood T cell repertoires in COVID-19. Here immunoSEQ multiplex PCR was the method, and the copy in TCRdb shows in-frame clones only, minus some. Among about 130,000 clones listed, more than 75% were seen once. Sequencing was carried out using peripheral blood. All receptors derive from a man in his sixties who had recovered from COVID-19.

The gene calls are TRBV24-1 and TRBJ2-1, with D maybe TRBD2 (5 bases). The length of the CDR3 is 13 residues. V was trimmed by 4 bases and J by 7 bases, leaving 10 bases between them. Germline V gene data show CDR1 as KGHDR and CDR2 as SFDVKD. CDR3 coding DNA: TGTGCCACCAGTGACCCCGGGGTTAATGAGCAGTTCTTC. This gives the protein CATSDPGVNEQFF.

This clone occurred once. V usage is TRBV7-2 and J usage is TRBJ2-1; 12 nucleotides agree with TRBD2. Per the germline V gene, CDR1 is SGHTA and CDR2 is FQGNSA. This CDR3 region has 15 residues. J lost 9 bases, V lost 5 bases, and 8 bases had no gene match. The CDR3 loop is CASSIGTSGQGEQFF. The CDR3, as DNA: TGTGCCAGCAGCATAGGGACTAGCGGGCAGGGTGAGCAGTTCTTC.

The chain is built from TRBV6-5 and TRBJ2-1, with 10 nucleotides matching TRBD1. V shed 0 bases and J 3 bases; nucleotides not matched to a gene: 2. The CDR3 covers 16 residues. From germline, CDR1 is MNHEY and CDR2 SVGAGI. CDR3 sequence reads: CASSYSGTGDYNEQFF. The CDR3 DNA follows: TGTGCCAGCAGTTACTCCGGGACAGGGGACTACAATGAGCAGTTCTTC.

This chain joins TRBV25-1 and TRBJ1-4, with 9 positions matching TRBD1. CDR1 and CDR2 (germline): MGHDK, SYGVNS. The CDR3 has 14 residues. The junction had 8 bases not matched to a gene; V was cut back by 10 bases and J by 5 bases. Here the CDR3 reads CATSPGTGNEKLFF. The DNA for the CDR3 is TGTGCCACCTCCCCCGGGACAGGGAATGAAAAACTGTTTTTT.

The chain's CDR3 is CSASREGPHEQYF. In DNA, the CDR3 is TGCAGTGCTAGTCGGGAGGGCCCCCACGAGCAGTACTTC. The J gene is TRBJ2-7, the V gene TRBV20-1; 8 bases map to TRBD2. The germline V gene has CDR1 DFQATT and CDR2 SNEGSKA (reference sequence). The CDR3 spans 13 residues. V gave up 3 bases and J gave up 5 bases; unmatched junction bases: 6.

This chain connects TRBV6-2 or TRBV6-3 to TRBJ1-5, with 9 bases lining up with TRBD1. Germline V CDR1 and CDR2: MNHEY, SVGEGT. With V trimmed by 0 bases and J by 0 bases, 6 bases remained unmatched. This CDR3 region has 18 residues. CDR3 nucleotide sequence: TGTGCCAGCAGTTACTCGGGACAGGGCCTCTATAGCAATCAGCCCCAGCATTTT. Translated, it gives CASSYSGQGLYSNQPQHF.

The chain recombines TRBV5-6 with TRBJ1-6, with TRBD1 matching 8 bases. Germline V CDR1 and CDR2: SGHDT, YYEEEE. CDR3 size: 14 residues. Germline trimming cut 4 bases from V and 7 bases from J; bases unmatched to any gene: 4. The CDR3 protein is CASSGQGLNSPLHF. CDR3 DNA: TGTGCCAGCAGCGGACAGGGACTGAATTCACCCCTCCACTTT.

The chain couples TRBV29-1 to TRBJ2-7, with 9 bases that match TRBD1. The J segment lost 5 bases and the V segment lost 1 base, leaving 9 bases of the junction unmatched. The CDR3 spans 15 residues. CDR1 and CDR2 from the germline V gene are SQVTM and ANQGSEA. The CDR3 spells CSVEVGQGLSNEQYF. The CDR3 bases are TGCAGCGTTGAAGTCGGACAGGGGCTCTCAAACGAGCAGTACTTC.

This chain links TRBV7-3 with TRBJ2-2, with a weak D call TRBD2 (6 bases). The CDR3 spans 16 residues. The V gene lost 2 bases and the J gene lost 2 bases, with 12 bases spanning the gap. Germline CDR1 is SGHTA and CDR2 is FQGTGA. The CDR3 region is CASSLWDLPNTGELFF. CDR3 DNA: TGTGCCAGCAGCTTATGGGACTTACCTAACACCGGGGAGCTGTTTTTT.

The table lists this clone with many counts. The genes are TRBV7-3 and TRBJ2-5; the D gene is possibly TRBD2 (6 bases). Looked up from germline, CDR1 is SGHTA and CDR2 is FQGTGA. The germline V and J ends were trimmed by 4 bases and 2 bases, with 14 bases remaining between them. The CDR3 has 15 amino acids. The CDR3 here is CASSSGTAGQETQYF. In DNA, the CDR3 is TGTGCCAGCAGCTCAGGGACGGCGGGGCAAGAGACCCAGTACTTC. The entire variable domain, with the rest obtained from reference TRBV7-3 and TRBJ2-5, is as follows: GAGVSQTPSNKVTEKGKYVELRCDPISGHTALYWYRQSLGQGPEFLIYFQGTGAADDSGLPNDRFFAVRPEGSVSTLKIQRTERGDSAVYLCASSSGTAGQETQYFGPGTRLLVL.

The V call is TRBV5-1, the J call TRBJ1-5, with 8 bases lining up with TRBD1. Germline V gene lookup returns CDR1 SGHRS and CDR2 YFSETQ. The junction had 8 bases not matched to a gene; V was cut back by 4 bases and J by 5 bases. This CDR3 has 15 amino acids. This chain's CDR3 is CASSNGQGEDQPQHF. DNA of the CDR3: TGCGCCAGCAGCAACGGACAGGGAGAGGATCAGCCCCAGCATTTT. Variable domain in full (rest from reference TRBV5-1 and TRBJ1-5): KAGVTQTPRYLIKTRGQQVTLSCSPISGHRSVSWYQQTPGQGLQFLFEYFSETQRNKGNFPGRFSGRQFSNSRSEMNVSTLELGDSALYLCASSNGQGEDQPQHFGDGTRLSIL.

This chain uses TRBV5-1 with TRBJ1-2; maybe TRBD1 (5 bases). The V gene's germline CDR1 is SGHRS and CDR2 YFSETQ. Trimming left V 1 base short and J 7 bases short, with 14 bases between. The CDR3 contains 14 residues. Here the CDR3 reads CASSLPGGGGGYTF. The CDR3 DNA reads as TGCGCCAGCAGCTTGCCAGGCGGGGGAGGTGGCTACACCTTC. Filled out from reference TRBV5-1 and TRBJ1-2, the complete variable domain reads KAGVTQTPRYLIKTRGQQVTLSCSPISGHRSVSWYQQTPGQGLQFLFEYFSETQRNKGNFPGRFSGRQFSNSRSEMNVSTLELGDSALYLCASSLPGGGGGYTFGSGTRLTVV.

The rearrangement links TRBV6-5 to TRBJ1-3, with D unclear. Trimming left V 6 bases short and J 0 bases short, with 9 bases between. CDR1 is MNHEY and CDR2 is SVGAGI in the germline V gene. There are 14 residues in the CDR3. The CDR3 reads CASRPRYSGNTIYF. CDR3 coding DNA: TGTGCCAGCAGGCCCCGGTACTCTGGAAACACCATATATTTT.

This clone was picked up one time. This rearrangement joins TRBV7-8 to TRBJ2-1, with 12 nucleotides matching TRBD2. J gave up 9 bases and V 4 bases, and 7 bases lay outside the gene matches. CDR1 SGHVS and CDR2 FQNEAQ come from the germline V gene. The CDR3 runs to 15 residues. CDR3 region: CASSSLAGGRSEQFF. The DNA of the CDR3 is TGTGCCAGCAGCTCGCTAGCGGGAGGGCGGAGTGAGCAGTTCTTC.

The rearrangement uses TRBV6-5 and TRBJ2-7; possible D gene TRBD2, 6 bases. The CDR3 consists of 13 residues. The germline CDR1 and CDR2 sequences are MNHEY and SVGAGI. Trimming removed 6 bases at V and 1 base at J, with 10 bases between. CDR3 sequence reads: CASSGGGSYEQYF. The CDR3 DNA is TGTGCCAGCAGCGGGGGTGGGTCCTACGAGCAGTACTTC.

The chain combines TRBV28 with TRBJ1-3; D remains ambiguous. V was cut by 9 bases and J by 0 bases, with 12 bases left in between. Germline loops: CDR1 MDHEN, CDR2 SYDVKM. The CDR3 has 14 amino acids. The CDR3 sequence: CASLVGSSGNTIYF. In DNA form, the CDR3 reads TGTGCCAGTTTGGTCGGGTCCTCTGGAAACACCATATATTTT.

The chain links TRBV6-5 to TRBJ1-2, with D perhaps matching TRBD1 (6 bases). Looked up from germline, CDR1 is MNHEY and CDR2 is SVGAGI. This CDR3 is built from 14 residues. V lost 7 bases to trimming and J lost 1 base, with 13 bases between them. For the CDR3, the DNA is TGTGCCAGCACCCTCGGACAGAATAACTATGGCTACACCTTC. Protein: CASTLGQNNYGYTF.

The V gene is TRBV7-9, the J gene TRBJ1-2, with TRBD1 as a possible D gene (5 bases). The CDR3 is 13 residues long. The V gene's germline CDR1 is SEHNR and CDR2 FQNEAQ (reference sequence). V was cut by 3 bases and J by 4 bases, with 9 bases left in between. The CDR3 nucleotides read TGTGCCAGCAGCTTCAACCAGGGCTATGGCTACACCTTC. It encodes CASSFNQGYGYTF. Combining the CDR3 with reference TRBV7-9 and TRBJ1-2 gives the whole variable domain DTGVSQNPRHKITKRGQNVTFRCDPISEHNRLYWYRQTLGQGPEFLTYFQNEAQLEKSRLLSDRFSAERPKGSFSTLEIQRTEQGDSAMYLCASSFNQGYGYTFGSGTRLTVV.

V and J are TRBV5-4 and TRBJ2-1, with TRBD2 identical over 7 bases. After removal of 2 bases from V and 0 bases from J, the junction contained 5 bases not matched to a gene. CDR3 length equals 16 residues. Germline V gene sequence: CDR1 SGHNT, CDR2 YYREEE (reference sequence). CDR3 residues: CASSFLADSSYNEQFF. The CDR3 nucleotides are TGTGCCAGCAGCTTTCTAGCGGATAGCTCCTACAATGAGCAGTTCTTC.

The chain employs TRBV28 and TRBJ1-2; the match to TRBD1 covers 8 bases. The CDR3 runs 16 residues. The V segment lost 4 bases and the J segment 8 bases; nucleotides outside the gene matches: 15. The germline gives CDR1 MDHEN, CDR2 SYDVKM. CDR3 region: CASSSSTGAGIGGYTF. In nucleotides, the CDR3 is TGTGCCAGCAGTTCATCGACAGGGGCGGGAATAGGGGGCTACACCTTC.